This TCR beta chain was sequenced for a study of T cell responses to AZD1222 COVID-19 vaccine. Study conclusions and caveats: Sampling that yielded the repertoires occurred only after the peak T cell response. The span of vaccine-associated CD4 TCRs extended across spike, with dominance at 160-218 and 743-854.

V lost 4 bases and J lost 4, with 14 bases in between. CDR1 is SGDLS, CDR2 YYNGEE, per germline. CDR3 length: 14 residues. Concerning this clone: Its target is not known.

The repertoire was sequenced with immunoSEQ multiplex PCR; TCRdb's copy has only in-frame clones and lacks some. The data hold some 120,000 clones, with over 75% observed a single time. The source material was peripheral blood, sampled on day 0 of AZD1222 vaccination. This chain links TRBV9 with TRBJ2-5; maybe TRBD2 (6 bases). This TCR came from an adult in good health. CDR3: CASSREMGGETQYF. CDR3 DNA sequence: TGTGCCAGCAGCCGGGAGATGGGGGGAGAGACCCAGTACTTC.